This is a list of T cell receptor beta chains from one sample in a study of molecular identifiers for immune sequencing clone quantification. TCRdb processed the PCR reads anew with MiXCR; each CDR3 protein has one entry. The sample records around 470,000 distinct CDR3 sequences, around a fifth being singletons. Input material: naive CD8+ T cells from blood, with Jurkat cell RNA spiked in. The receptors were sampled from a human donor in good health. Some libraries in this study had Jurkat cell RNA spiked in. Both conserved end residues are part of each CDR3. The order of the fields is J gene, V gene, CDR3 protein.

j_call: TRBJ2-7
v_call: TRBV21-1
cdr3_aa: CASSKAGGQPGISYEQYF

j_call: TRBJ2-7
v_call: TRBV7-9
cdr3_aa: CASSTKAYEQYF

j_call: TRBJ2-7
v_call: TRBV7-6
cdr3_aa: CASSPTGGPYEQYF

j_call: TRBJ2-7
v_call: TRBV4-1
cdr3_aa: CASSQVRTSVNEQYF

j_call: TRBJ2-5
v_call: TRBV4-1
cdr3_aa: CASSQEGRRGETQYF

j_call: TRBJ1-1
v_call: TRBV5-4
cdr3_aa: CARRLASGETFF

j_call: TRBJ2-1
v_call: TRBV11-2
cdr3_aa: CASSLAMNEQFF

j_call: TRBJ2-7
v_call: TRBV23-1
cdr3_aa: CASSQLTGLRYEQYF

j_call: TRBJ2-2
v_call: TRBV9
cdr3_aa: CASSPSEDRTELFF

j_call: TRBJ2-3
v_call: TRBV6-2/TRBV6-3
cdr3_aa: CASSYLNTDTRYF

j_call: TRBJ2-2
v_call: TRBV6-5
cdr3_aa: CASSEATNTGELFF

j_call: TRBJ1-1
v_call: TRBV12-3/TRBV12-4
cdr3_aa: CASSAGTGDAFF

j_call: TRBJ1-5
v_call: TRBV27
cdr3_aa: CASSDRTGIQPQHF

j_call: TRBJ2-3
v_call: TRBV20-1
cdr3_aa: CSARDLEDPFTDTQYF

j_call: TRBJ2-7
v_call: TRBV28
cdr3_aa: CASSIGVRTYEQYF

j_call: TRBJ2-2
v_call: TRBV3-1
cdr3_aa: CASSQGNSPISNTGELFF

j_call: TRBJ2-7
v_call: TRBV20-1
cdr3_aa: CSARVVGYEQYF

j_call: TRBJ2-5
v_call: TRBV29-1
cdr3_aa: CSVEVGTSGRAQSQETQYF

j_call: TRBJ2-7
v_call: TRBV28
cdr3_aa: CASSFRGITSYEQYF

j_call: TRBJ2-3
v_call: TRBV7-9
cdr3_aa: CASSSVRGGAEDTQYF

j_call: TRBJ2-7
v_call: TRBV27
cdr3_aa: CASSFEINYEQYF

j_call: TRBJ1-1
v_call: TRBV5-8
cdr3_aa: CASSLVVRTNTEAFF

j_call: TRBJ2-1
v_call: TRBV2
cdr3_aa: CASSDRGGGASNEQFF

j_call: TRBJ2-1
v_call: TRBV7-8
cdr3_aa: CASSLVGRNNEQFF

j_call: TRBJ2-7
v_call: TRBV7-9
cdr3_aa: CASSSGQSYSCEQYF

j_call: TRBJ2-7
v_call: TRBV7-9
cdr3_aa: CASSLKVGRTYEQYF

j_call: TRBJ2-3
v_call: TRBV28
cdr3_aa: CASSLLAGPRYTQYF

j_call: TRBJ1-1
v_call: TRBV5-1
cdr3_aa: CASSLGQGPTEAFF

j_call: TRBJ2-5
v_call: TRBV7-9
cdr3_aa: CASSLGASGGQIQETQYF

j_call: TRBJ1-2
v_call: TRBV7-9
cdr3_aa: CASSPSLWGDYGYTF

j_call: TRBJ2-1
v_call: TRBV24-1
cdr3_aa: CATSDLGDEQFF

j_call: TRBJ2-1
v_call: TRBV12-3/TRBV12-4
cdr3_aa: CASSIVLDEQFF